This T cell receptor beta chain stems from a study of blood T cell repertoires in COVID-19. Study-level background: Samples taken during acute and convalescent COVID-19 were collected in the United States, Italy and Spain. PBMCs, B-cell-depleted T cells, or T cells provided the cDNA or gDNA that made up the material.

Germline CDR1 reads MNHEY; CDR2 reads SMNVEV (reference sequence). The germline V and J ends were trimmed by 1 base and 7 bases, with 17 bases remaining between them. CDR3 length: 16 amino acids. Source study methods: Quantification of nucleated cells was approximated via reference gene primer amplification. Produced via immunoSEQ multiplex PCR; TCRdb's table is partial and in-frame only. V and J calls and clone size are copied from that table; D and trimming were computed from the DNA. Among about 72,000 clones listed, roughly 83% were seen once. The J gene is TRBJ2-1, the V gene TRBV27; TRBD2 might be the D (5 bases). The clonotype comes from a woman of 80 years or more with acute or convalescent COVID-19. The material sequenced was peripheral blood. CDR3 sequence reads: CASSLFSGRLRNEQFF. For the CDR3, the DNA is TGTGCCAGCAGTTTATTTTCGGGAAGGTTGCGGAATGAGCAGTTCTTC.